This is a list of T cell receptor beta chains from one sample in a study of human T cells and chemical hapten exposure. Using its own MiXCR run on the RACE reads, TCRdb lists one record per CDR3 protein. The sample lists roughly 120,000 distinct CDR3 sequences, over 10% occurring once. The sample consisted of whole blood, taken in connection with sensitization to the hapten diphenylcyclopropenone (DPC). These receptors originate from a woman in her 50s with alopecia areata. Some clones in this sample may be carry-over from other donors' samples. CDR3s include the opening cysteine and the closing phenylalanine or tryptophan. D genes are given only for firm matches. Clone size appears in some rows only: once, few, many, or a class for an expanded clone.

clone size: NA; V gene: TRBV11-2; J gene: TRBJ2-7; D gene: TRBD1; CDR3 length: 14; CDR3 DNA: TGTGCCAGCAGCTCGTCACCCCAGGGGGACGAGCAGTACTTC; CDR3 protein: CASSSSPQGDEQYF
clone size: many; V gene: TRBV7-9; J gene: TRBJ1-2; D gene: NA; CDR3 length: 14; CDR3 DNA: TGTGCCAGCAGCTTAGAGTGGGAAACTCATGGCTACACCTTC; CDR3 protein: CASSLEWETHGYTF
clone size: NA; V gene: TRBV9; J gene: TRBJ2-3; D gene: TRBD2; CDR3 length: 14; CDR3 DNA: TGTGCCAGCAGCGTGGAACTAGCGGGGTATACGCAGTATTTT; CDR3 protein: CASSVELAGYTQYF
clone size: NA; V gene: TRBV7-6; J gene: TRBJ1-1; D gene: NA; CDR3 length: 14; CDR3 DNA: TGTGCCAGCAGCTGGGACACCACGTGGACTGAAGCTTTCTTT; CDR3 protein: CASSWDTTWTEAFF
clone size: few; V gene: TRBV7-2; J gene: TRBJ2-2; D gene: TRBD1; CDR3 length: 15; CDR3 DNA: TGTGCCAGCAGCTCCAGGGGGTCGAGGACCGGGGAGCTGTTTTTT; CDR3 protein: CASSSRGSRTGELFF
clone size: many; V gene: TRBV4-1; J gene: TRBJ1-4; D gene: NA; CDR3 length: 14; CDR3 DNA: TGCGCCAGCAGCCCATGGGCAGGGAATGAAAAACTGTTTTTT; CDR3 protein: CASSPWAGNEKLFF
clone size: many; V gene: TRBV11-2; J gene: TRBJ1-1; D gene: NA; CDR3 length: 15; CDR3 DNA: TGTGCCAGCAGCTCCGACGGCCAAGGGGGCACTGAAGCTTTCTTT; CDR3 protein: CASSSDGQGGTEAFF
clone size: few; V gene: TRBV27; J gene: TRBJ2-1; D gene: NA; CDR3 length: 13; CDR3 DNA: TGTGCCAGCAGTTCCAAGCAATACAATGAGCAGTTCTTC; CDR3 protein: CASSSKQYNEQFF
clone size: many; V gene: TRBV20-1; J gene: TRBJ1-5; D gene: TRBD1; CDR3 length: 15; CDR3 DNA: TGCAGTGCTAGCCCGGGACAGGGTCATAATCAGCCCCAGCATTTT; CDR3 protein: CSASPGQGHNQPQHF
clone size: many; V gene: TRBV10-3; J gene: TRBJ2-7; D gene: NA; CDR3 length: 13; CDR3 DNA: TGTGCCATCAGTGGAGACCCCCTAAGGGAGCAGTACTTC; CDR3 protein: CAISGDPLREQYF
clone size: NA; V gene: TRBV18; J gene: TRBJ1-1; D gene: NA; CDR3 length: 12; CDR3 DNA: TGTGCCAGCTCACCCTCTTCCGCTGAAGCTTTCTTT; CDR3 protein: CASSPSSAEAFF
clone size: many; V gene: TRBV12-3/TRBV12-4; J gene: TRBJ2-7; D gene: NA; CDR3 length: 14; CDR3 DNA: TGTGCCAGCAGTTTATCCGACAGGACCTACGAGCAGTACTTC; CDR3 protein: CASSLSDRTYEQYF
clone size: few; V gene: TRBV20-1; J gene: TRBJ2-7; D gene: TRBD2; CDR3 length: 13; CDR3 DNA: TGCAGTGCCCCCAGGACTAGCGGCTACGAGCAGTACTTC; CDR3 protein: CSAPRTSGYEQYF
clone size: many; V gene: TRBV19; J gene: TRBJ2-3; D gene: NA; CDR3 length: 13; CDR3 DNA: TGTGCCAGTAGCCCTCATTGGGAAGATACGCAGTATTTT; CDR3 protein: CASSPHWEDTQYF
clone size: NA; V gene: TRBV29-1; J gene: TRBJ1-1; D gene: TRBD1; CDR3 length: 12; CDR3 DNA: TGCAGCGTGGTACAGGGGGCAGGTGGGGCTTTCTTT; CDR3 protein: CSVVQGAGGAFF
clone size: many; V gene: TRBV20-1; J gene: TRBJ1-1; D gene: NA; CDR3 length: 13; CDR3 DNA: TGCAGTGCTAGAGGTGCCTTGAACACTGAAGCTTTCTTT; CDR3 protein: CSARGALNTEAFF
clone size: NA; V gene: TRBV6-5; J gene: TRBJ2-7; D gene: TRBD2; CDR3 length: 14; CDR3 DNA: TGTGCCAGCAGCCCGACTAGCGGGGTCTACGAGCAGTACTTC; CDR3 protein: CASSPTSGVYEQYF
clone size: NA; V gene: TRBV19; J gene: TRBJ1-4; D gene: NA; CDR3 length: 16; CDR3 DNA: TGTGCCAGTGCCGACCTGGGCAGGCAGGGAAATGAAAAACTGTTTTTT; CDR3 protein: CASADLGRQGNEKLFF
clone size: many; V gene: TRBV5-1; J gene: TRBJ1-2; D gene: TRBD1; CDR3 length: 13; CDR3 DNA: TGCGCCAGCAGCCCCACAGGGGACTATGGCTACACCTTC; CDR3 protein: CASSPTGDYGYTF
clone size: many; V gene: TRBV21-1; J gene: TRBJ1-3; D gene: NA; CDR3 length: 12; CDR3 DNA: TGCCGACAGATGAGCTCTGGAAACACCATATATTTT; CDR3 protein: CRQMSSGNTIYF
clone size: few; V gene: TRBV28; J gene: TRBJ2-5; D gene: NA; CDR3 length: 13; CDR3 DNA: TGTGCCAGCAGCACCCAGCTCCAAGAGACCCAGTACTTC; CDR3 protein: CASSTQLQETQYF
clone size: many; V gene: TRBV28; J gene: TRBJ2-7; D gene: TRBD2; CDR3 length: 14; CDR3 DNA: TGTGCCAGCAGTTTCAGCGGGAGCTCCTACGAGCAGTACTTC; CDR3 protein: CASSFSGSSYEQYF
clone size: NA; V gene: TRBV28; J gene: TRBJ1-2; D gene: NA; CDR3 length: 13; CDR3 DNA: TGTGCCAGCGTGGACCTAGGGGATCGTGGCTACACCTTC; CDR3 protein: CASVDLGDRGYTF
clone size: many; V gene: TRBV12-3/TRBV12-4; J gene: TRBJ2-7; D gene: TRBD1; CDR3 length: 13; CDR3 DNA: TGTGCCAGCAGCCTTACAGGGGCTGGCGAGCAGTACTTC; CDR3 protein: CASSLTGAGEQYF
clone size: many; V gene: TRBV3-1; J gene: TRBJ1-6; D gene: NA; CDR3 length: 14; CDR3 DNA: TGTGCCAGCAGCCAAGGGGCCGAGAGATCACCCCTCCACTTT; CDR3 protein: CASSQGAERSPLHF
clone size: many; V gene: TRBV5-1; J gene: TRBJ1-1; D gene: NA; CDR3 length: 13; CDR3 DNA: TGCGCCAGCAGTTCATTGCGGGACACTGAAGCTTTCTTT; CDR3 protein: CASSSLRDTEAFF
clone size: few; V gene: TRBV29-1; J gene: TRBJ2-5; D gene: TRBD2; CDR3 length: 16; CDR3 DNA: TGCAGCGTTGATGGACTAGCGGGGCCTGATCCTGAGACCCAGTACTTC; CDR3 protein: CSVDGLAGPDPETQYF
clone size: NA; V gene: TRBV7-9; J gene: TRBJ2-7; D gene: NA; CDR3 length: 13; CDR3 DNA: TGTGCCAGCAGCTTAGGTCCCCCATACGAGCAGTACTTC; CDR3 protein: CASSLGPPYEQYF
clone size: few; V gene: TRBV6-1; J gene: TRBJ1-1; D gene: TRBD1; CDR3 length: 14; CDR3 DNA: TGTGCCAGCAGTTCCCGGGACAGGGGCATTGGGGCTTTCTTT; CDR3 protein: CASSSRDRGIGAFF
clone size: many; V gene: TRBV7-2; J gene: TRBJ2-1; D gene: TRBD2; CDR3 length: 16; CDR3 DNA: TGTGCCAGCAGCTTAGTCGGGACTAGCGGGATCAATGAGCAGTTCTTC; CDR3 protein: CASSLVGTSGINEQFF
clone size: NA; V gene: TRBV28; J gene: TRBJ2-5; D gene: NA; CDR3 length: 13; CDR3 DNA: TGTGCCAGCAGTTCAGGCCAGTGGGAGACCCAGTACTTC; CDR3 protein: CASSSGQWETQYF
clone size: NA; V gene: TRBV5-4; J gene: TRBJ1-4; D gene: NA; CDR3 length: 15; CDR3 DNA: TGTGCCAGCAGCTCGTCAGGAACTTATAATGAAAAACTGTTTTTT; CDR3 protein: CASSSSGTYNEKLFF
clone size: NA; V gene: TRBV6-6; J gene: TRBJ2-3; D gene: NA; CDR3 length: 18; CDR3 DNA: TGTGCCAGCAGTTACTCGATCTCGGCTAGCGCCCACACAGATACGCAGTATTTT; CDR3 protein: CASSYSISASAHTDTQYF
clone size: NA; V gene: TRBV15; J gene: TRBJ2-3; D gene: NA; CDR3 length: 13; CDR3 DNA: TGTGCCACCAGCAGAGATATCGGAGATACGCAGTATTTT; CDR3 protein: CATSRDIGDTQYF
clone size: few; V gene: TRBV2; J gene: TRBJ2-7; D gene: NA; CDR3 length: 14; CDR3 DNA: TGTGCCAGCACCAGGACCGCGAGCTCCTACGAGCAGTACTTC; CDR3 protein: CASTRTASSYEQYF
clone size: NA; V gene: TRBV11-3; J gene: TRBJ2-3; D gene: NA; CDR3 length: 14; CDR3 DNA: TGTGCCAGCAGCGCTAGCTCTGCGGGGGATACGCAGTATTTT; CDR3 protein: CASSASSAGDTQYF
clone size: many; V gene: TRBV3-1; J gene: TRBJ1-5; D gene: NA; CDR3 length: 14; CDR3 DNA: TGTGCCAGCAGCCAGAGGGTTAGCAATCAGCCCCAGCATTTT; CDR3 protein: CASSQRVSNQPQHF
clone size: NA; V gene: TRBV6-5; J gene: TRBJ2-1; D gene: TRBD2; CDR3 length: 15; CDR3 DNA: TGTGCCAGCAGTTACGGGAGGGCGGTACAAAATGAGCAGTTCTTC; CDR3 protein: CASSYGRAVQNEQFF
clone size: few; V gene: TRBV20-1; J gene: TRBJ1-5; D gene: TRBD1; CDR3 length: 16; CDR3 DNA: TGCAGTGCTAGAGGTGGACAGGGGAAAAGTATGCAGCCCCAGCATTTT; CDR3 protein: CSARGGQGKSMQPQHF